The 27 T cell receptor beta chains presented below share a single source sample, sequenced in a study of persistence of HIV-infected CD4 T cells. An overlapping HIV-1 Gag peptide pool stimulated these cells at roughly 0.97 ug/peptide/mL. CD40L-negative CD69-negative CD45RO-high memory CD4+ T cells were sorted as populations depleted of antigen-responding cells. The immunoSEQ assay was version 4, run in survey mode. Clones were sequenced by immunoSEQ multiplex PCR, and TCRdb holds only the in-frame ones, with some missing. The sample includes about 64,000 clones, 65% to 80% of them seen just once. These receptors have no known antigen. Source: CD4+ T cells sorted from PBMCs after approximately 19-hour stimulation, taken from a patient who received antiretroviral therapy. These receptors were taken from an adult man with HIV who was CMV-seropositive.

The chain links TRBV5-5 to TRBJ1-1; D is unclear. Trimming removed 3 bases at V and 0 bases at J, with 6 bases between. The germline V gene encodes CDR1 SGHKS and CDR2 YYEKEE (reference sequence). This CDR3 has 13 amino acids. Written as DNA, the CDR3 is TGTGCCAGCAGCTGGTCAGTGAACACTGAAGCTTTCTTT. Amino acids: CASSWSVNTEAFF.

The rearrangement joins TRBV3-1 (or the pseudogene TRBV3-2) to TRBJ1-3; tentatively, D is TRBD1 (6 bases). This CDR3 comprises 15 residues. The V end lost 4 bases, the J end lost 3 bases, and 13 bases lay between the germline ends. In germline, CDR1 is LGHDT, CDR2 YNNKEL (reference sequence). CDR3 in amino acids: CASSRHTGNGNTIYF. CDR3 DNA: TGTGCCAGCAGCCGCCATACAGGGAATGGAAACACCATATATTTT.

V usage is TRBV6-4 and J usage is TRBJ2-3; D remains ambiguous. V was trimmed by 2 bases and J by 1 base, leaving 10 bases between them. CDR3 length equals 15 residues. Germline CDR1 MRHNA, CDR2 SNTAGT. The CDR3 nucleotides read TGTGCCAGCAGTGACGGCACCCGCCGCACAGATACGCAGTATTTT. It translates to CASSDGTRRTDTQYF.

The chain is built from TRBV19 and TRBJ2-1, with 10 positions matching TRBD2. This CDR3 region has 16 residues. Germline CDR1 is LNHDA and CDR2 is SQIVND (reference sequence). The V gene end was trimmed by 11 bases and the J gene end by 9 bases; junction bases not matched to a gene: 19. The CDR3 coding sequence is TGTGCCGGCCTCGGGACTAGCGCTAAAGTTTACTTTGAGCAGTTCTTC. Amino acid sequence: CAGLGTSAKVYFEQFF. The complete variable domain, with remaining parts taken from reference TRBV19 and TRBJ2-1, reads DGGITQSPKYLFRKEGQNVTLSCEQNLNHDAMYWYRQDPGQGLRLIYYSQIVNDFQKGDIAEGYSVSREKKESFPLTVTSAQKNPTAFYLCAGLGTSAKVYFEQFFGPGTRLTVL.

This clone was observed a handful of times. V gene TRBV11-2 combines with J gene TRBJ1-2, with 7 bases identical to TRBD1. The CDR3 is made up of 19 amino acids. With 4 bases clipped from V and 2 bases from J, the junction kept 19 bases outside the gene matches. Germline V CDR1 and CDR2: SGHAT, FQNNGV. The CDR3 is CASSSPSRTGDNSNYGYTF. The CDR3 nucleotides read TGTGCCAGCAGCTCCCCATCGAGGACAGGTGATAATTCAAACTATGGCTACACCTTC.

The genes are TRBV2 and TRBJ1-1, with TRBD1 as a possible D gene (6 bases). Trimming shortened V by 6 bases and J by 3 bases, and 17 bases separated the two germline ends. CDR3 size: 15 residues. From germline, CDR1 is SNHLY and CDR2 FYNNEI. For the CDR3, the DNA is TGTGCCAGCAGCGGGCCTGCAGGGGAGGACACTGAAGCTTTCTTT. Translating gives CASSGPAGEDTEAFF.

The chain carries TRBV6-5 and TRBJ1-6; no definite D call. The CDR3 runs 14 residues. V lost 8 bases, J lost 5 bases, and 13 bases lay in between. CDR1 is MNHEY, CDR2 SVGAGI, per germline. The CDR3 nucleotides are TGTGCCAGCGGATATAGAAGGGATAATTCACCCCTCCACTTT. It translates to CASGYRRDNSPLHF.

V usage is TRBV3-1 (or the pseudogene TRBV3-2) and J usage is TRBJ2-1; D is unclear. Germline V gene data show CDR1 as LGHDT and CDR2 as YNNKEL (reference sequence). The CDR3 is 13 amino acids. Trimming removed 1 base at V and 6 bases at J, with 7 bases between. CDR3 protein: CASSQVRPNEQFF. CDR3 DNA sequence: TGTGCCAGCAGCCAAGTACGACCCAATGAGCAGTTCTTC.

CDR3 amino acids: CASSENRGNSPLHF. CDR3 bases: TGTGCCAGCAGTGAAAACAGGGGAAATTCACCCCTCCACTTT. This sequence joins TRBV25-1 and TRBJ1-6, with 7 nucleotides matching TRBD1. The germline V gene encodes CDR1 MGHDK and CDR2 SYGVNS. The CDR3 covers 14 residues. After removal of 2 bases from V and 7 bases from J, the junction contained 2 bases not matched to a gene.

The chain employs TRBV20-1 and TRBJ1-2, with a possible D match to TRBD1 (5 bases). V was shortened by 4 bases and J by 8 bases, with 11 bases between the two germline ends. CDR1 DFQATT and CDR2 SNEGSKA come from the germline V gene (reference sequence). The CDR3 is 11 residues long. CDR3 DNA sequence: TGCAGTGCTACAGGGTCCTGGGGCTACACCTTC. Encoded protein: CSATGSWGYTF.

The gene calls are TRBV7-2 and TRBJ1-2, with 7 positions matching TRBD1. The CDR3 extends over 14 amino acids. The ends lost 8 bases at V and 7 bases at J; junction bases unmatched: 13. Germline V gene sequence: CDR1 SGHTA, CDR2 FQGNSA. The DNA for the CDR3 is TGTGCCAGCGGGGCGAACGTCAGGGGGAGTGGCTACACCTTC. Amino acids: CASGANVRGSGYTF.

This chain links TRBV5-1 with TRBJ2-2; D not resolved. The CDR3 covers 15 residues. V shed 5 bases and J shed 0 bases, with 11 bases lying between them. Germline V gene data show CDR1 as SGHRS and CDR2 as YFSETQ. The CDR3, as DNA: TGCGCCAGCAGATCGGACCTCGCGAACACCGGGGAGCTGTTTTTT. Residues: CASRSDLANTGELFF.

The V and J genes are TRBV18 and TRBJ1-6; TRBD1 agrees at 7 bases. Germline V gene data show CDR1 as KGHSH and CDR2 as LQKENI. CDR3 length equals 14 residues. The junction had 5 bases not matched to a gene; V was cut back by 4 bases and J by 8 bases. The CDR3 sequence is CASSHGDRDSPLHF. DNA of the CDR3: TGTGCCAGCTCACACGGGGACAGAGATTCACCCCTCCACTTT.

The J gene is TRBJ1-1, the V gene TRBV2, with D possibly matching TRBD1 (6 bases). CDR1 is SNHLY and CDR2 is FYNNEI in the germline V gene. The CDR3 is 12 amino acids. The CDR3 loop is CAEGGLGAEAFF. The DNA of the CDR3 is TGTGCTGAGGGGGGCCTTGGGGCTGAAGCTTTCTTT.

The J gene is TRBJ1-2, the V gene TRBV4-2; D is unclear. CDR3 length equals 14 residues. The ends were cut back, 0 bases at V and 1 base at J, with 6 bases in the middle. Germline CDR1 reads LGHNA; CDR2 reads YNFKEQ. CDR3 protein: CASSQDADNYGYTF. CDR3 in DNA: TGTGCCAGCAGCCAAGATGCCGATAACTATGGCTACACCTTC.

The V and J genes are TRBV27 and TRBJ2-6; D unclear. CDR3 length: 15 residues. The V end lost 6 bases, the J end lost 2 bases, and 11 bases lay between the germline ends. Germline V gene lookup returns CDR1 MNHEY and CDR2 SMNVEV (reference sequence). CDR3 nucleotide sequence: TGTGCCAGCAGGTCGCATGGAGCTGGGGCCAACGTCCTGACTTTC. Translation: CASRSHGAGANVLTF.

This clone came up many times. CDR3 region: CASSLDRGAGQPQHF. CDR3 sequence (DNA): TGTGCCAGCAGCTTGGACCGCGGGGCAGGCCAGCCCCAGCATTTT. V and J are TRBV5-4 and TRBJ1-5; weak D call: TRBD1 (5 bases). The CDR3 has 15 amino acids. Trimming cost V 0 bases and J 7 bases, with 14 bases left between them. CDR1 is SGHNT and CDR2 is YYREEE in the germline V gene (reference sequence).

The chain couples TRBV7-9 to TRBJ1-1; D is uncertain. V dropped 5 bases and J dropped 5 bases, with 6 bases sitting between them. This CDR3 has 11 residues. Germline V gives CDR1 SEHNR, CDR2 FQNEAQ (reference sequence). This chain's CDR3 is CASSKRTEAFF. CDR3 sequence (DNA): TGTGCCAGCAGCAAGAGGACTGAAGCTTTCTTT. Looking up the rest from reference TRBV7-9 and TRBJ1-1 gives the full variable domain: DTGVSQNPRHKITKRGQNVTFRCDPISEHNRLYWYRQTLGQGPEFLTYFQNEAQLEKSRLLSDRFSAERPKGSFSTLEIQRTEQGDSAMYLCASSKRTEAFFGQGTRLTVV.

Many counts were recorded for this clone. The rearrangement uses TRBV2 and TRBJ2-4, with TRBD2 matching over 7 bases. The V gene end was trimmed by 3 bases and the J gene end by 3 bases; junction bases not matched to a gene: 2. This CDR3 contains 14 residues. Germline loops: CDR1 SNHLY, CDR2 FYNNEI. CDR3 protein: CASSDREGKNIQYF. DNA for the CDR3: TGTGCCAGCAGTGACAGGGAGGGCAAAAACATTCAGTACTTC.

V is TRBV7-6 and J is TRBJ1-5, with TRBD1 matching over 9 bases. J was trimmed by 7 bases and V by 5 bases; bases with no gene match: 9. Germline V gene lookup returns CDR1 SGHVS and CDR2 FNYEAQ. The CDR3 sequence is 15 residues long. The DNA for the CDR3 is TGTGCCAGCAGCCCTGGGACAGGGAGGAACCAGCCCCAGCATTTT. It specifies CASSPGTGRNQPQHF.

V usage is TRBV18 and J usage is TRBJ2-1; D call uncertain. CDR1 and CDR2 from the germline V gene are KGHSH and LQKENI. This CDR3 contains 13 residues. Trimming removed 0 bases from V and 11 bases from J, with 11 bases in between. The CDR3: CASSPPQVPQQFF. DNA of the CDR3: TGTGCCAGCTCACCACCTCAGGTCCCCCAGCAGTTCTTC.

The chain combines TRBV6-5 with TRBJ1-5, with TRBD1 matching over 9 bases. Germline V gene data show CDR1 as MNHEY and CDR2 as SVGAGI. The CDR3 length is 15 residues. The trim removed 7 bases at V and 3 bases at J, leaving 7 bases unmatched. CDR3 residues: CASIRTGAYNQPQHF. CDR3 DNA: TGTGCCAGCATTCGGACAGGGGCGTACAATCAGCCCCAGCATTTT.

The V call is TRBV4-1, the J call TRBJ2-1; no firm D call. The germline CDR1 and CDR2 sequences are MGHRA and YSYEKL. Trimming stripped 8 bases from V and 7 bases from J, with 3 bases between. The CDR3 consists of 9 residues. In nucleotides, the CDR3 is TGCGCCAGCCCGAATGAGCAGTTCTTC. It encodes CASPNEQFF.

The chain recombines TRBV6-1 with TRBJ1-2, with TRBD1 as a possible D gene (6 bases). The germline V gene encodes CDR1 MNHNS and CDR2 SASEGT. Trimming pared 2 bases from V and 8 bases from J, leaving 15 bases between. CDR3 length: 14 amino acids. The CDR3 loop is CASSEYFGTTGYTF. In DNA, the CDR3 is TGTGCCAGCAGTGAATATTTCGGGACAACGGGCTACACCTTC.

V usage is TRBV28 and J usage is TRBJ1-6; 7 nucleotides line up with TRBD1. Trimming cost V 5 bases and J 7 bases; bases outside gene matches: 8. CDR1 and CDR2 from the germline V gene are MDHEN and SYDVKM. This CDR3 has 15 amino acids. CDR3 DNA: TGTGCCAGCAGTCCGGCAACAGGGGCGAATTCACCCCTCCACTTT. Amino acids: CASSPATGANSPLHF.

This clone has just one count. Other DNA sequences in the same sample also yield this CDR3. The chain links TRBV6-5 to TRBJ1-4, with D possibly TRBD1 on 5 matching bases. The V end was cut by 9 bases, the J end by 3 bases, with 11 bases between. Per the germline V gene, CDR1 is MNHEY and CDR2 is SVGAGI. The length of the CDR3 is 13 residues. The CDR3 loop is CASYRTPNEKLFF. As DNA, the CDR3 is TGTGCCAGTTACAGGACCCCTAATGAAAAACTGTTTTTT.

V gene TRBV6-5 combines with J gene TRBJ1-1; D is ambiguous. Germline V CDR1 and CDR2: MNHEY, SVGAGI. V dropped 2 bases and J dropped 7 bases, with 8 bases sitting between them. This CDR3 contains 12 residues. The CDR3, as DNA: TGTGCCAGCAGTTACAGTGGTGGTGAAGCTTTCTTT. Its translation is CASSYSGGEAFF.